Detailed here is one TCR beta chain. The antigen this receptor binds is unknown. Per-base qualities were not stored, and no clone one base away is much larger. The cohort consisted of approximately 690 healthy bone marrow donors. Cohort members were all nominally healthy when sampled, although unrecorded immune exposures were likely present. The donor tested CMV seronegative, placing the donor among the 352 seronegative members of the cohort. A peripheral blood sample was collected from each donor, and TCR beta sequencing was performed on peripheral blood mononuclear cells. The Qiagen DNeasy Blood Extraction Kit was used to extract genomic DNA from the blood cell samples. Libraries were constructed by the immunoSEQ multiplex PCR assay. A mixture of 60 forward primers for TCR Vbeta segments and 13 reverse primers for TCR Jbeta segments was used in the multiplex PCR. The CDR3 region of rearranged TCR beta genes was amplified from genomic DNA with a multiplex PCR assay. The amplified TCR beta libraries were sequenced on the Illumina HiSeq System as 87-base-pair reads. In the paper's pipeline: Across the 666 repertoires, a later analysis counted 75 million to 90 million unique TCR beta chains, around 11 million of which were shared by at least two donors. Raw reads were error-corrected and collapsed into unique sequences with a nearest-neighbor algorithm that merged closely related sequences to remove PCR and sequencing errors. Alignment of CDR3 sequences to IMGT reference sequences was used to assign V, D and J gene segments. Each retained sequence needed at least a six-nucleotide match to both a V gene segment and a J gene segment. Rearrangements were classified as productive when the CDR3 lacked stop codons and remained in frame with V and J, and all other rearrangements were classified as non-productive. CDR3 was defined by IMGT convention, running from the second conserved V-encoded cysteine to the conserved J-encoded phenylalanine. The earlier analysis of about 530 of the donors excluded any sequence lacking an unambiguous match to a single V gene segment. In an earlier analysis of approximately 550 of the donors, V segments were called functional above 56.7% productive rearrangements and were called segregating when the between-donor standard deviation exceeded 5%. A statistical classification framework was built to diagnose cytomegalovirus status from the catalog of TCR beta chain sequences. In a later analysis, TCR nucleotide sequences were compared against IMGT/GENE-DB human TR gene sequences so that V and J genes could be assigned. The TCRdist pipeline was used in a later analysis to assign CDR3 sequences and most-parsimonious VDJ recombination scenarios. In a later analysis, each TCR beta chain was defined by its CDR3 amino acid sequence together with its V-gene family, and reads without a unique V-gene family were excluded. As a way to deal with suspected cross-contamination and a sequencing artifact, a later analysis dropped hundreds of nucleotide sequences that were highly shared and had low generation probability. For each public chain, a later analysis derived a clonal expansion index from normalized ranks of inferred template counts within each repertoire. Generation probabilities in a later analysis came from a VDJ recombination model fitted to out-of-frame rearrangements, and those results were checked against IGoR. A later analysis scored TCR-TCR, TCR-HLA and TCR-CMV co-occurrence with hypergeometric tests, applying a repertoire-size bias correction to TCR pairs. False discovery rates were estimated in a later analysis by permuting HLA or CMV assignments 20 times. In a later analysis, co-occurring TCRs were grouped with DBSCAN, and TCRdist sequence similarity was added when clustering was performed within HLA-allele-positive subsets. Co-occurrence clustering excluded repertoires with fewer than 30,000 or more than 120,000 public chains, plus five with anomalous nucleotide sharing. TCRdb stores this immuneACCESS table with in-frame sequences only. Part of the clones is absent; in the studies checked, under half of the shortfall reflects unresolved V genes, and no reason is known for the rest. V and J calls and clone size are given by that table; D and trimming were obtained from the DNA. For this sample there are around 200,000 clones; roughly 90% appear just once. Less than 0.4% of the sample is in the top ten clones.

These data are taken from a study of cytomegalovirus exposure and HLA in healthy donors listed by TCRdb under 2017. Concerning the study at large: An earlier analysis of several hundred of the donors reported 250 to 300 Gb of sequence data and 95 million to 130 million unique TCR beta sequences obtained from around 190 million T cells. Roughly 300 gigabases of sequencing data and 80 million or so unique TCR sequences were included in an early release covering about 620 HLA-typed donors. Of the approximately 400 genotyped donors, over 65% fell in the genetic ancestry cluster associated with self-reported Caucasian donors. The study aimed to test whether cataloging public T cell receptors could reveal signatures of past pathogen exposure. The study used immunosequencing to profile the T cell repertoires of under 700 subjects and linked those repertoires to cytomegalovirus serostatus. Along with the roughly 700-subject first cohort, a separate validation cohort of approximately 110 different subjects was used. High-throughput TCR immunosequencing, statistical association of individual TCRs with disease status, and machine learning were combined to predict cytomegalovirus infection status. A later analysis re-analyzed previously published TCR beta repertoires from about 600 donors and added high-resolution HLA genotyping to study TCR occurrence patterns. Rather than using new phenotypic data, the later analysis identified candidate immune exposures from TCR beta sequences and from how often those sequences occurred across donors. In an earlier analysis of more than 550 of the donors, high-throughput TCR beta sequencing was used to judge whether each TCR beta V gene segment behaved as functional or pseudogenic. Donor age, sex, ethnicity and CMV serostatus were compiled alongside the repertoire data. A later genetic analysis used genome-wide SNP genotypes for about 65% of the 666 donors, treating that subset as a discovery cohort. Every discovery cohort repertoire had been produced on one sequencing platform. HLA typing included class I and class II loci at four-digit resolution. The number of typed donors differed by locus: roughly 620-640 for A, B, C, DRB1 and DQB1; about 520 for DQA1; around 610 for DPA1; and 400 to 480 for DPB1. Roughly 5 DR-DQ haplotypes were treated as single units for association and clustering because of strong linkage in the cohort. Among roughly 400 genotyped donors of the cohort, an average of around 240,000 unique TCR beta nucleotide sequences were sequenced per donor, around 20% of them non-productive. On the study overall, not on this receptor specifically: A few of the identified cytomegalovirus-associated TCR beta chains were confirmed in vitro to be specific for cytomegalovirus antigens. The earlier analysis of approximately 590 of the donors excluded 15 to 20 rarely observed V segments, including chromosome 9 orphons, because counts were too low. Immune exposure information for the cohort was limited to CMV serostatus. The presence/absence analyses assumed that sequencing depth was roughly uniform across donors, and that assumption may not be true. A later analysis found that TCR association rates varied across HLA loci, with DRB1 alleles showing the most associated TCRs and HLA-C alleles the fewest. A later genetic analysis reported fewer N-insertions in productive TCRs among donors in an Asian-associated ancestry cluster than the roughly 620-donor mean. Some IMGT-functional V segments, including TRBV6-2 and TRBV6-3, could not be distinguished by the 87-base-pair reads and were therefore excluded. In a later genetic analysis, a missense DCLRE1C variant was associated with V-gene and J-gene trimming of TCR beta chains, and the association was replicated in an independent cohort. In a later analysis, HLA-associated TCR beta chains were found to be more clonally expanded and to have lower generation probabilities than equally common non-associated chains. The classifier was reported to diagnose cytomegalovirus status with high specificity and sensitivity in both the original cohort and the validation cohort. The cohort was sequenced for TCR beta chains only, and without alpha or paired-chain data the features that could be detected were limited. A total of fewer than 200 TCR beta chains were listed by the study as associated with cytomegalovirus. When HLA alleles, especially DR and DQ, strongly co-occurred, TCR associations were difficult to assign to individual alleles. In a later analysis, most CMV-associated TCR beta chains were found to appear HLA-restricted, with HLA associations seemingly driven largely by CMV exposure. In an earlier analysis of around 500 of the donors, most TCR beta V segments appeared in productive rearrangements about 87% or about 30% of the time, broadly matching IMGT annotations. HLA typing was unavailable for some donors at each locus, so association tests used only the typed subset. In a later analysis, several top co-occurrence clusters were reported to appear linked to parvovirus B19, influenza, CMV and Epstein-Barr virus. Linkage disequilibrium might explain the correlated functional status among segregating V segments, but an unknown experimental factor could not be excluded. A further reported finding was that TCR beta sequences accurately predicted the HLA-A and HLA-B alleles for most subjects in the first cohort. Most TCR sequences were observed very rarely across donors, whereas some public TCRs were present in many individuals. The authors suggested that the approach could potentially be generalized to other disease states and immunological phenotypes. A later analysis associated 15,000 or so TCR beta sequences with specific HLA alleles at a false discovery rate of 0.05. A cluster of highly shared sequence variants was judged likely to be a technical artifact of the sequencing pipeline.

The CDR3 covers 14 residues, taking in both the cysteine and the phenylalanine. Kept here is only the CDR3 DNA, which spans 42 bases and is read in frame from base 1. The germline V gene supplies CDR1 SGHDT and CDR2 YYEEEE. V gives up 2 bases and J gives up 4 bases, and the segment between their germline ends measures 10 bases. The origin of this receptor is a young woman in good health and CMV-seronegative. Sample: PBMCs. This receptor chain uses TRBV5-6 and TRBJ2-1, and TRBD2 may be the D gene, going by 6 matching bases. The CDR3 region has the sequence CASSFGGGYNEQFF. The nucleotides read TGTGCCAGCAGCTTCGGGGGTGGGTACAATGAGCAGTTCTTC.